These 7 T cell receptor beta chains were sequenced from one sample in a study of blood T cell repertoires in COVID-19 (dated by TCRdb to the early 2020s). Library generation was performed with the immunoSEQ multiplex PCR assay. Held by TCRdb, this immuneACCESS table contains in-frame sequences only and omits some clones. Under half of the omission traces to an unresolved V gene where checked; the cause of the rest is unknown. For this sample there are under 250,000 clones; more than 65% appear just once. More than 2% of the sample is in the top ten clones. The sample was peripheral blood. The source of these receptors is a woman aged 55-70 years with acute or convalescent COVID-19.

For the CDR3, the DNA is TGTGCCAGCAGAGGGGGGGCAGGGTCAGATACGCAGTATTTT. Translated: CASRGGAGSDTQYF. The chain links TRBV6-5 to TRBJ2-3; D is perhaps TRBD2 (7 bases). Trimming removed 6 bases from V and 4 bases from J, with 14 bases in between. The germline V gene has CDR1 MNHEY and CDR2 SVGAGI. The CDR3 length is 14 residues.

The J gene is TRBJ2-3, the V gene TRBV13, with a possible D match to TRBD2 (7 bases). Germline loops: CDR1 PRHDT, CDR2 FYEKMQ (reference sequence). The V and J ends lost 5 bases and 4 bases respectively, with 16 bases between them. This CDR3 is 15 amino acids long. CDR3 protein: CASSETGRAPDTQYF. Here the CDR3 DNA reads TGTGCCAGCAGCGAAACAGGGAGGGCTCCAGATACGCAGTATTTT.

Concerning this clone: Other DNA variants within this sample encode the same CDR3. The gene calls are TRBV10-3 and TRBJ1-1, with 8 bases matching TRBD1. The CDR3 contains 14 residues. The junction had 3 bases not matched to a gene; V was cut back by 5 bases and J by 1 base. CDR1 is ENHRY and CDR2 is SYGVKD in the germline V gene. CDR3 nucleotide sequence: TGTGCCATCAGTTCAGGACAGGGGAACACTGAAGCTTTCTTT. Translation gives CAISSGQGNTEAFF.

The chain links TRBV19 to TRBJ2-5; 10 bases line up with TRBD1. This CDR3 contains 13 residues. CDR1 and CDR2 from the germline V gene are LNHDA and SQIVND (reference sequence). J was trimmed by 8 bases and V by 9 bases; bases with no gene match: 9. The CDR3 region is CASQGQGFLTQYF. The CDR3 DNA is TGTGCCAGCCAGGGACAGGGGTTTCTAACCCAGTACTTC.

This clone showed up just once. The genes are TRBV3-1 (or the pseudogene TRBV3-2) and TRBJ1-6; 8 bases agree with TRBD1. The germline CDR1 and CDR2 sequences are LGHDT and YNNKEL (reference sequence). V shed 4 bases, J shed 6 bases, and the junction held 8 bases outside the gene matches. This CDR3 is 16 amino acids long. CDR3 sequence (DNA): TGTGCCAGCAGCCTCAAGATAGGGACAGGTAATTCACCCCTCCACTTT. Translation: CASSLKIGTGNSPLHF.

The chain recombines TRBV4-1 with TRBJ1-5; D is ambiguous. This CDR3 has 15 residues. The ends were cut back, 5 bases at V and 5 bases at J, with 16 bases in the middle. Per germline, CDR1 MGHRA and CDR2 YSYEKL. The CDR3 bases are TGCGCCAGCAGCGCCGGAGATTGGGTATATCAGCCCCAGCATTTT. Translation: CASSAGDWVYQPQHF.

The V call is TRBV27, the J call TRBJ2-3; 7 positions agree with TRBD2. V shed 6 bases and J 5 bases; nucleotides not matched to a gene: 11. The CDR3 consists of 15 residues. CDR1 is MNHEY and CDR2 is SMNVEV in the germline V gene (reference sequence). The CDR3 nucleotides read TGTGCCAGCAGCCATACTAGCGCGAATAGAGATACGCAGTATTTT. This gives the protein CASSHTSANRDTQYF.